This TCR beta chain was recovered during a study of cytomegalovirus exposure and HLA in healthy donors. Overall study results and limits: Compared with the roughly 730-donor mean, an Asian-associated ancestry cluster reportedly had fewer N-insertions, according to a later analysis.

CDR1 and CDR2 from the germline V gene are DFQATT and SNEGSKA (reference sequence). V lost 6 bases to trimming and J lost 11 bases, with 16 bases between them. The length of the CDR3 is 11 residues. As regards this clone: Its target is not known.

The PCR ran on 60 Vbeta and 13 Jbeta primers. TCRdb's table, derived via immunoSEQ multiplex PCR, lists solely in-frame clones and lacks some. The repertoire holds under 250,000 clones, with roughly 85% as singletons. The TCR originated in a woman in her twenties or thirties in good health and CMV-seropositive. The sequencing sample was made of PBMCs. The V call is TRBV20-1, the J call TRBJ1-1; D may be TRBD1 (6 bases). The CDR3 nucleotides are TGCAGTGCGGAGGGGGGGGGCCACGCTTTCTTT. The encoded protein is CSAEGGGHAFF.